What follows describes a single TCR beta chain. The CDR3 runs 18 residues. CDR1 is MDHEN, CDR2 SYDVKM, per germline. The J segment lost 3 bases and the V segment lost 6 bases, leaving 17 bases of the junction unmatched. The sample comes from a study of cytomegalovirus exposure and HLA in healthy donors. Repertoires were generated with immunoSEQ multiplex PCR, while TCRdb's copy carries only in-frame clones and drops some. This sample has around 60,000 clones, with roughly nine tenths found just once. The sample comprised PBMCs. This TCR was recovered from a man between 18 and 29 years old in good health and CMV-seronegative. V and J are TRBV28 and TRBJ2-3; 8 bases fit TRBD1. CDR3 sequence: CASRSIGTGVRGTDTQYF. CDR3 in DNA: TGTGCCAGCAGATCAATCGGGACAGGCGTACGCGGAACAGATACGCAGTATTTT.